Presented here are 14 T cell receptor beta chains from one specimen sequenced in a study of shared clonotypes between healthy human individuals. Assay: immunoSEQ multiplex PCR; the TCRdb copy retains only in-frame clones and omits some. The table shows 1.5 million to 1.9 million clones, with 95% to 99% occurring only once. The sample comprised naive CD4+ T cells sorted from blood. Described subset: CD45RA+ positively selected. The receptors come from a young man in good health.

The J gene is TRBJ1-1, the V gene TRBV27; 8 positions match TRBD1. V lost 5 bases, J lost 0 bases, and 5 bases stayed unmatched. CDR1 is MNHEY and CDR2 is SMNVEV in the germline V gene (reference sequence). CDR3 length: 15 residues. CDR3 amino acids: CASSPGDRMNTEAFF. The CDR3, as DNA: TGTGCCAGCAGTCCAGGGGACAGGATGAACACTGAAGCTTTCTTT.

The gene calls are TRBV18 and TRBJ1-1, with 8 nucleotides matching TRBD1. Germline-derived CDR1 and CDR2 are KGHSH and LQKENI. The ends lost 6 bases at V and 2 bases at J; junction bases unmatched: 5. The CDR3 loop spans 14 amino acids. The CDR3 DNA sequence: TGTGCCAGCTCGTTGGACAGGGCCAACACTGAAGCTTTCTTT. Amino acids: CASSLDRANTEAFF.

This chain joins TRBV7-2 and TRBJ1-4; possible D gene TRBD1, 6 bases. The ends were cut back, 4 bases at V and 5 bases at J, with 14 bases in the middle. Germline lookup yields CDR1 SGHTA and CDR2 FQGNSA. The CDR3 covers 15 residues. Written as DNA, the CDR3 is TGTGCCAGCAGCTCTCCGGGACACCAAAATGAAAAACTGTTTTTT. Its protein product is CASSSPGHQNEKLFF.

The J gene is TRBJ2-2, the V gene TRBV7-9; 9 nucleotides agree with TRBD1. Unmatched junction bases numbered 5, after V lost 5 bases and J lost 4 bases. The CDR3 is 15 residues long. Per germline, CDR1 SEHNR and CDR2 FQNEAQ (reference sequence). The CDR3 reads CASSLWTGATGELFF. DNA of the CDR3: TGTGCCAGCAGCCTATGGACAGGGGCCACCGGGGAGCTGTTTTTT.

The chain is built from TRBV2 and TRBJ2-1, with 7 bases lining up with TRBD1. Germline V lookup: CDR1 SNHLY, CDR2 FYNNEI. J gave up 8 bases and V 6 bases, and 7 bases lay outside the gene matches. The CDR3 consists of 13 residues. The CDR3: CASRDDRVHEQFF. CDR3 bases: TGTGCCAGCAGGGATGACAGGGTGCATGAGCAGTTCTTC.

The V and J genes are TRBV6-5 and TRBJ1-2; D ambiguous. Trimming took off 5 bases at V and 3 bases at J, with 13 bases between the two ends. Germline V lookup: CDR1 MNHEY, CDR2 SVGAGI. The CDR3 runs 14 residues. CDR3 DNA: TGTGCCAGCAGTAACCTCCCCCCCCACTATGGCTACACCTTC. Encoded protein: CASSNLPPHYGYTF.

The V call is TRBV9, the J call TRBJ2-1; no clear D. Germline-derived CDR1 and CDR2 are SGDLS and YYNGEE. CDR3 length: 23 residues. Trimming pared 0 bases from V and 3 bases from J, leaving 34 bases between. This chain's CDR3 is CASSVVNGRRFWPTCRLYNEQFF. The CDR3 DNA is TGTGCCAGCAGCGTAGTAAACGGACGTCGGTTTTGGCCTACGTGCCGCCTCTACAATGAGCAGTTCTTC.

The rearrangement links TRBV28 to TRBJ2-7; weak D call: TRBD2 (6 bases). The V and J ends lost 1 base and 2 bases respectively, with 12 bases between them. This CDR3 is 15 amino acids long. Germline loops: CDR1 MDHEN, CDR2 SYDVKM. The chain's CDR3 is CASSLFAGRAYEQYF. Here the CDR3 DNA reads TGTGCCAGCAGTTTATTTGCGGGAAGGGCCTACGAGCAGTACTTC. The variable domain in full, with the rest retrieved from reference TRBV28 and TRBJ2-7, is DVKVTQSSRYLVKRTGEKVFLECVQDMDHENMFWYRQDPGLGLRLIYFSYDVKMKEKGDIPEGYSVSREKKERFSLILESASTNQTSMYLCASSLFAGRAYEQYFGPGTRLTVT.

The chain joins TRBV28 to TRBJ1-1; the match to TRBD1 covers 9 bases. The CDR3 runs to 14 residues. Germline V lookup: CDR1 MDHEN, CDR2 SYDVKM. V lost 3 bases to trimming and J lost 4 bases; unmatched junction nucleotides: 3. The CDR3 nucleotides read TGTGCCAGCAGTTTGACAGGGGGGGGCACTGAAGCTTTCTTT. This translates into CASSLTGGGTEAFF.

The chain combines TRBV6-5 with TRBJ2-4; possibly TRBD1 for D (6 bases). This CDR3 has 13 amino acids. The germline V gene has CDR1 MNHEY and CDR2 SVGAGI. The ends were cut back, 6 bases at V and 2 bases at J, with 8 bases in the middle. Here the CDR3 reads CASSQGTKNIQYF. The CDR3 DNA sequence: TGTGCCAGCAGCCAGGGGACCAAAAACATTCAGTACTTC.

This chain uses TRBV7-9 with TRBJ2-7; a possible D gene is TRBD2 (7 bases). The V and J ends lost 5 bases and 6 bases respectively, with 17 bases between them. The CDR3 spans 14 residues. The germline V gene has CDR1 SEHNR and CDR2 FQNEAQ (reference sequence). In nucleotides, the CDR3 is TGTGCCAGCAGCCCGGGGGGCCCCGAAGGCGAGCAGTACTTC. Translation gives CASSPGGPEGEQYF.

V usage is TRBV19 and J usage is TRBJ2-1; 7 bases fit TRBD2. Germline V gene lookup returns CDR1 LNHDA and CDR2 SQIVND (reference sequence). V lost 2 bases to trimming and J lost 1 base; unmatched junction nucleotides: 2. The CDR3 totals 15 residues. CDR3 coding DNA: TGTGCCAGTAGTATAAGGGAGGGTTCCTACAATGAGCAGTTCTTC. This sequence encodes CASSIREGSYNEQFF.

This sequence joins TRBV5-3 and TRBJ1-1; 9 nucleotides match TRBD1. TRBV5-3 is an ORF, and what it does is uncertain. The ends lost 0 bases at V and 3 bases at J; junction bases unmatched: 15. The CDR3 is 19 residues long. The DNA for the CDR3 is TGTGCCAGAAGCTTGGCCGCCTCCGGGACAGGGTCCGGGGACACTGAAGCTTTCTTT. It yields the protein CARSLAASGTGSGDTEAFF.

J is TRBJ2-7 and V is TRBV7-9; TRBD2 matches at 7 bases. V was pared by 1 base and J by 2 bases, with 8 bases of the junction left unmatched. This CDR3 has 16 amino acids. Germline V gives CDR1 SEHNR, CDR2 FQNEAQ (reference sequence). CDR3 coding DNA: TGTGCCAGCAGCTTAGGGAGTCTAGCGGTTGCCTACGAGCAGTACTTC. It specifies CASSLGSLAVAYEQYF.